Shown below are 18 T cell receptor beta chains from a single sample sequenced in a study of blood T cells in healthy people across ages. Primed by a sample-barcoded 5' primer and a J-beta primer mix, a second PCR proceeded for 7 to 11 cycles. TCRdb fed the 5' RACE reads into MiXCR, producing one record per CDR3 protein. The sample consists of about 830,000 distinct CDR3 sequences, roughly 50% of them appearing once. Sample: blood. The receptors here all came from a young man in good health.

This clonotype was picked up a small number of times. The rearrangement uses TRBV7-2 and TRBJ2-3; 8 bases are a match to TRBD1. Germline V gene lookup returns CDR1 SGHTA and CDR2 FQGNSA. This CDR3 has 16 residues. Germline trimming cut 1 base from V and 4 bases from J; bases unmatched to any gene: 7. As DNA, the CDR3 is TGTGCCAGCAGCTTAGTCGACCAGGGGGCCGCAGATACGCAGTATTTT. It yields the protein CASSLVDQGAADTQYF.

The CDR3 sequence: CASSLAGPEYEQYF. DNA of the CDR3: TGTGCCAGCAGTTTAGCTGGCCCTGAATACGAGCAGTACTTC. The chain couples TRBV12-3 or TRBV12-4 to TRBJ2-5; D unresolved. TRBJ2-7 matches the DNA end more closely, so the J call is doubtful. This CDR3 region has 14 residues.

The chain is built from TRBV6-1 and TRBJ2-3; no reliable D call. V lost 8 bases and J lost 2, with 8 bases in between. The CDR3 spans 12 residues. Germline V CDR1 and CDR2: MNHNS, SASEGT. Here the CDR3 reads CASRYTTDTQYF. DNA for the CDR3: TGTGCCAGCCGCTATACCACAGATACGCAGTATTTT.

This clonotype was seen a handful of times. V and J are TRBV4-2 and TRBJ2-7; TRBD2 agrees at 9 bases. Losses at the gene ends were 1 base for V and 3 bases for J; bases not matched to a gene: 4. Germline V gene data show CDR1 as LGHNA and CDR2 as YNFKEQ. The CDR3 has 15 amino acids. The CDR3 reads CASSQGLTSGYEQYF. CDR3 sequence (DNA): TGTGCCAGCAGCCAAGGTCTGACTAGCGGCTACGAGCAGTACTTC.

This chain connects TRBV20-1 to TRBJ1-5; D gene ambiguous. The CDR3 consists of 13 residues. Between the trimmed V and J ends, which lost 3 bases and 6 bases, there was a span of 12 bases. Germline CDR1 is DFQATT and CDR2 is SNEGSKA (reference sequence). CDR3 sequence (DNA): TGCAGTGCTAGTTCGACCGCGGGTCAGCCCCAGCATTTT. Its translation is CSASSTAGQPQHF.

The chain joins TRBV6-7 to TRBJ2-1, with D possibly matching TRBD1 (6 bases). TRBV6-7 is known as an ORF, though its function is uncertain. The length of the CDR3 is 15 residues. Between the trimmed V and J ends, which lost 2 bases and 6 bases, there was a span of 14 bases. This chain's CDR3 is CASSYPRTVCNEQFF. In nucleotides, the CDR3 is TGTGCCAGCAGTTACCCCCGGACAGTTTGCAATGAGCAGTTCTTC.

J is TRBJ2-4 and V is TRBV12-3 or TRBV12-4; D call uncertain. V shed 5 bases and J shed 0 bases, with 11 bases lying between them. The CDR3 consists of 15 residues. CDR3 DNA: TGTGCCAGCAGTCCCCTGGCAGAAGCCAAAAACATTCAGTACTTC. Amino acid sequence: CASSPLAEAKNIQYF.

J is TRBJ2-1 and V is TRBV6-1; 10 bases map to TRBD2. The CDR3 totals 15 residues. Germline CDR1 reads MNHNS; CDR2 reads SASEGT. J lost 6 bases, V lost 7 bases, and 9 bases had no gene match. DNA for the CDR3: TGTGCCAGCAAGGGGCCTAGCGGGAGTTTCAATGAGCAGTTCTTC. This gives the protein CASKGPSGSFNEQFF.

This clonotype was detected only a few times. The CDR3 loop reads CSAPLAGPPEQFF. CDR3 sequence (DNA): TGCAGTGCACCACTAGCGGGTCCACCAGAGCAGTTCTTC. The chain couples TRBV20-1 to TRBJ2-1; TRBD2 matches 9 bases. The trim removed 6 bases at V and 10 bases at J, leaving 10 bases unmatched. This CDR3 comprises 13 residues. The germline gives CDR1 DFQATT, CDR2 SNEGSKA (reference sequence).

The chain is built from TRBV4-1 and TRBJ2-1, with a tentative D call TRBD2 (5 bases). This CDR3 contains 13 residues. CDR1 is MGHRA, CDR2 YSYEKL, per germline. Trimming removed 3 bases at V and 9 bases at J, with 12 bases between. This CDR3 reads CASSHAPAGEQFF. The CDR3 coding sequence is TGCGCCAGCAGCCACGCCCCCGCGGGTGAGCAGTTCTTC.

The V call is TRBV15, the J call TRBJ2-6; maybe TRBD2 (5 bases). Germline assignment: CDR1 LNHNV and CDR2 YYDKDF (reference sequence). V was cut by 5 bases and J by 6 bases, with 17 bases left in between. This CDR3 region has 16 residues. The CDR3: CATSDRIREQANVLTF. In DNA form, the CDR3 reads TGTGCCACCAGCGATCGAATTAGGGAGCAGGCCAACGTCCTGACTTTC.

CDR3 DNA: TGTGCCAGCAGCCATGGGGGACAGGGTCATAATGAGCAGTTCTTC. It is translated as CASSHGGQGHNEQFF. This chain uses TRBV6-6 with TRBJ2-1; 9 bases fit TRBD1. CDR1 is MNHNY, CDR2 SVGAGI, per germline (reference sequence). The CDR3 has 15 amino acids. V was clipped by 6 bases and J by 7 bases; unmatched bases: 10.

The chain joins TRBV7-2 to TRBJ1-2, with D uncertain. CDR1 is SGHTA and CDR2 is FQGNSA in the germline V gene. V lost 7 bases, J lost 5 bases, and 17 bases lay in between. The CDR3 is 14 amino acids. The CDR3 loop is CASNGRGDGYGYTF. Here the CDR3 DNA reads TGTGCCAGCAACGGCCGGGGAGATGGTTATGGCTACACCTTC.

The sample holds a few counts of this clonotype. The chain uses TRBV6-1 and TRBJ2-7; D gene uncertain. Germline loops: CDR1 MNHNS, CDR2 SASEGT. The V and J ends lost 9 bases and 2 bases respectively, with 11 bases between them. The CDR3 has 12 amino acids. CDR3 sequence: CASLSGTYEQYF. The CDR3 coding sequence is TGTGCCAGTCTAAGTGGTACCTACGAGCAGTACTTC.

The rearrangement links TRBV5-4 to TRBJ2-5; TRBD1 matches 8 bases. Germline V CDR1 and CDR2: SGHNT, YYREEE (reference sequence). This CDR3 is built from 13 residues. J lost 7 bases, V lost 1 base, and 3 bases had no gene match. Here the CDR3 DNA reads TGTGCCAGCAGCTTGCAGGGGGCGGTGACCCAGTACTTC. Amino acid sequence: CASSLQGAVTQYF.

This chain joins TRBV29-1 and TRBJ2-6, with D uncertain. The ends were cut back, 4 bases at V and 4 bases at J, with 2 bases in the middle. The germline V gene encodes CDR1 SQVTM and CDR2 ANQGSEA. This CDR3 spans 11 amino acids. As DNA, the CDR3 is TGCAGCGTTGTCGGGGCCAACGTCCTGACTTTC. Translation gives CSVVGANVLTF.

This clonotype was picked up a small number of times. The chain has TRBV7-2 and TRBJ2-1; D uncertain. The length of the CDR3 is 13 residues. V was pared by 4 bases and J by 10 bases, with 14 bases between. CDR1 SGHTA and CDR2 FQGNSA come from the germline V gene. The CDR3 bases are TGTGCCAGCAGCTCAAACGTCGGCACAGAGCAGTTCTTC. This sequence encodes CASSSNVGTEQFF.

This chain links TRBV20-1 with TRBJ2-7; 7 bases agree with TRBD2. Germline V gene sequence: CDR1 DFQATT, CDR2 SNEGSKA (reference sequence). The length of the CDR3 is 12 residues. Trimming took 4 bases from V and 3 from J; bases not matched to a gene: 3. The CDR3 reads CSAIGLGYEQYF. DNA of the CDR3: TGCAGTGCTATTGGACTAGGCTACGAGCAGTACTTC.